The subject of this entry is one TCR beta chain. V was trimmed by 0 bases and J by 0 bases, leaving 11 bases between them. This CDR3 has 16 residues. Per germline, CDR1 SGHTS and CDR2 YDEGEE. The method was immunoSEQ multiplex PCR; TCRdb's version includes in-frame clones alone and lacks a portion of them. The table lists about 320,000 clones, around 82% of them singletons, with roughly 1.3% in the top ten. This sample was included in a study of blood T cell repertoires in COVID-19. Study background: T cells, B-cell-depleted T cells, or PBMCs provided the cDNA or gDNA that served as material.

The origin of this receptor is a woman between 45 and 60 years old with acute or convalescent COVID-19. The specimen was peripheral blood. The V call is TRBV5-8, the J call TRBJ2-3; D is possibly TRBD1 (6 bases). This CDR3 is CASSLGQAISTDTQYF. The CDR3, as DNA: TGTGCCAGCAGCTTGGGACAGGCGATTAGCACAGATACGCAGTATTTT.